Presented here are 22 T cell receptor beta chains from one specimen sequenced in a study of blood T cell repertoires in COVID-19. Using immunoSEQ multiplex PCR, the repertoire was profiled, and TCRdb retains in-frame clones only, with some absent. The table has approximately 230,000 clones, more than 75% seen once. Sequencing used PBMCs or T cells enriched from blood (not recorded which). These receptors were obtained from a man between 18 and 29 years old who had recovered from COVID-19.

Only a few counts were recorded for this clone. This chain connects TRBV18 to TRBJ1-3; D gene uncertain. CDR3 length: 15 amino acids. Deletions cut 3 bases from V and 0 bases from J, with 9 bases between. Germline CDR1 is KGHSH and CDR2 is LQKENI. The CDR3 sequence is CASSPGSPSGNTIYF. CDR3 sequence (DNA): TGTGCCAGCTCACCGGGGAGCCCCTCTGGAAACACCATATATTTT.

This chain uses TRBV28 with TRBJ2-2; 12 bases are shared with TRBD2. The germline V gene has CDR1 MDHEN and CDR2 SYDVKM. With V trimmed by 3 bases and J by 4 bases, 15 bases remained unmatched. There are 20 residues in the CDR3. The CDR3 region is CASSFLRTSGKRRGTGELFF. CDR3 in DNA: TGTGCCAGCAGTTTTTTGCGGACTAGCGGGAAAAGGAGGGGCACCGGGGAGCTGTTTTTT. The full variable domain, rest sourced from reference TRBV28 and TRBJ2-2, is DVKVTQSSRYLVKRTGEKVFLECVQDMDHENMFWYRQDPGLGLRLIYFSYDVKMKEKGDIPEGYSVSREKKERFSLILESASTNQTSMYLCASSFLRTSGKRRGTGELFFGEGSRLTVL.

V gene TRBV3-1 (or the pseudogene TRBV3-2) combines with J gene TRBJ1-4; no definite D call. Per germline, CDR1 LGHDT and CDR2 YNNKEL (reference sequence). Trimming took 5 bases from V and 8 from J, leaving 12 bases between them. The CDR3 is made up of 13 amino acids. DNA of the CDR3: TGTGCCAGCAGCGCCAGGATAAACGAAAAACTGTTTTTT. It is translated as CASSARINEKLFF.

The chain recombines TRBV5-4 with TRBJ1-2; D might be TRBD1 (6 bases). V gave up 1 base and J gave up 3 bases, with 10 bases separating them. The CDR3 sequence is 14 residues long. The germline V gene encodes CDR1 SGHNT and CDR2 YYREEE (reference sequence). CDR3 residues: CASSLSQGDYGYTF. As DNA, the CDR3 is TGTGCCAGCAGCTTGTCACAGGGTGACTATGGCTACACCTTC.

CDR3 protein: CAGSRFWTGRGADTQYF. The CDR3 bases are TGTGCCGGGTCCCGTTTCTGGACAGGGAGGGGCGCAGATACGCAGTATTTT. This sequence joins TRBV5-5 and TRBJ2-3; possible D gene TRBD1, 8 bases. V lost 10 bases and J 4 bases, leaving 28 bases between the germline ends. The germline gives CDR1 SGHKS, CDR2 YYEKEE (reference sequence). The CDR3 contains 17 residues.

This chain uses TRBV13 with TRBJ1-6; 9 nucleotides agree with TRBD1. The CDR3 runs 17 residues. Germline values: CDR1 PRHDT, CDR2 FYEKMQ (reference sequence). V dropped 3 bases and J dropped 7; count of bases not matched to a gene: 10. The CDR3 DNA reads TGTGCCAGCAGCTTGACAGGGGGAGCTAGTAGGAATTCACCCCTCCACTTT. Translated, it gives CASSLTGGASRNSPLHF.

This clone was detected only once. The chain uses TRBV5-1 and TRBJ1-2, with 10 nucleotides matching TRBD1. Trimming took 4 bases from V and 6 from J; bases not matched to a gene: 6. The CDR3 contains 14 residues. Germline V lookup: CDR1 SGHRS, CDR2 YFSETQ. The CDR3 sequence is CASSLTGGADGYTF. The CDR3 nucleotides are TGCGCCAGCAGCCTGACAGGGGGCGCGGATGGCTACACCTTC.

The chain joins TRBV5-6 to TRBJ2-7; 9 bases fit TRBD1. CDR3 length: 15 amino acids. V gave up 2 bases and J gave up 2 bases; unmatched junction bases: 5. Germline CDR1 reads SGHDT; CDR2 reads YYEEEE. The CDR3 bases are TGTGCCAGCAGCTTTAAAGGGACAGGGCCCTACGAGCAGTACTTC. Translated, it gives CASSFKGTGPYEQYF. Based on the CDR3 plus reference TRBV5-6 and TRBJ2-7, the full variable domain is DAGVTQSPTHLIKTRGQQVTLRCSPKSGHDTVSWYQQALGQGPQFIFQYYEEEERQRGNFPDRFSGHQFPNYSSELNVNALLLGDSALYLCASSFKGTGPYEQYFGPGTRLTVT.

This clone was picked up a small number of times. This chain joins TRBV7-6 and TRBJ2-5; TRBD2 agrees at 12 bases. The trim removed 5 bases at V and 5 bases at J, leaving 6 bases unmatched. Per germline, CDR1 SGHVS and CDR2 FNYEAQ. The CDR3 spans 15 residues. The CDR3, as DNA: TGTGCCAGCAGCACCCGACTAGCGGGAGTCGAGACCCAGTACTTC. It translates to CASSTRLAGVETQYF.

The gene calls are TRBV6-2 or TRBV6-3 and TRBJ1-2; D ambiguous. The CDR3 is 15 amino acids. The V gene lost 2 bases and the J gene lost 8 bases, with 18 bases spanning the gap. Looked up from germline, CDR1 is MNHEY and CDR2 is SVGEGT. The CDR3 DNA follows: TGTGCCAGCAGTTACCCCCCTGCGGGATTGTGGGGCTACACCTTC. Amino acid sequence: CASSYPPAGLWGYTF.

This clone has only a few counts. This chain links TRBV7-2 with TRBJ2-1; 15 bases agree with TRBD2. The trim removed 1 base at V and 3 bases at J, leaving 4 bases unmatched. CDR3 length: 18 residues. Germline V gene lookup returns CDR1 SGHTA and CDR2 FQGNSA. The CDR3 spells CASSLEGTSGRYYNEQFF. The CDR3 DNA follows: TGTGCCAGCAGCTTAGAGGGGACTAGCGGGAGGTACTACAATGAGCAGTTCTTC.

This chain joins TRBV18 and TRBJ2-2, with D tentatively TRBD2 (5 bases). V was trimmed by 3 bases and J by 6 bases, leaving 17 bases between them. Germline CDR1 KGHSH, CDR2 LQKENI. The CDR3 loop spans 16 amino acids. The CDR3 protein is CASSPPSLSEAGELFF. In DNA form, the CDR3 reads TGTGCCAGCTCACCGCCGAGTCTTTCGGAGGCCGGGGAGCTGTTTTTT.

V is TRBV4-2 and J is TRBJ1-5; TRBD1 is a possible D gene (5 bases). With 0 bases removed from V and 11 bases from J, the gap between germline ends came to 17 bases. The CDR3 totals 15 residues. Germline V lookup: CDR1 LGHNA, CDR2 YNFKEQ. Here the CDR3 DNA reads TGTGCCAGCAGCCAAGAAGCGTCAGGGAGGGACGCCCAGCATTTT. The encoded protein is CASSQEASGRDAQHF.

This clone was detected only once. V gene TRBV7-9 combines with J gene TRBJ2-7; TRBD1 matches at 9 bases. The CDR3 is 14 amino acids. Germline trimming cut 4 bases from V and 5 bases from J; bases unmatched to any gene: 6. Germline V gene sequence: CDR1 SEHNR, CDR2 FQNEAQ (reference sequence). The DNA for the CDR3 is TGTGCCAGCAGCTCCGGGACAGGGATAAACGAGCAGTACTTC. It encodes CASSSGTGINEQYF.

J is TRBJ2-1 and V is TRBV5-1; perhaps TRBD2 as D (7 bases). The V and J ends lost 4 bases and 8 bases respectively, with 31 bases between them. Germline-derived CDR1 and CDR2 are SGHRS and YFSETQ. The CDR3 consists of 19 residues. Here the CDR3 reads CASSLGRGPSLDPWDEQFF. The CDR3 DNA follows: TGCGCCAGCAGCCTAGGGCGGGGGCCGTCGCTAGACCCTTGGGATGAGCAGTTCTTC.

The chain combines TRBV5-1 with TRBJ1-1; 9 bases are shared with TRBD1. Germline CDR1 and CDR2: SGHRS and YFSETQ. Trimming at V came to 2 bases and at J to 3 bases, leaving 5 bases not matched to a gene. The CDR3 consists of 15 residues. CDR3 in amino acids: CASSLQGATDTEAFF. The DNA for the CDR3 is TGCGCCAGCAGCTTACAGGGGGCTACGGACACTGAAGCTTTCTTT.

Written as DNA, the CDR3 is TGTGCCAGCAGCCAAGATAGCGCGGCGGCAGGGAGGGAGCAGTACTTC. Its protein product is CASSQDSAAAGREQYF. The rearrangement links TRBV4-2 to TRBJ2-7, with a tentative D call TRBD2 (6 bases). V lost 0 bases, J lost 7 bases, and 19 bases lay in between. CDR1 and CDR2 from the germline V gene are LGHNA and YNFKEQ. The CDR3 runs to 16 residues.

The J gene is TRBJ2-7, the V gene TRBV9; 14 bases align to TRBD2. V dropped 5 bases and J dropped 3; count of bases not matched to a gene: 7. The V gene's germline CDR1 is SGDLS and CDR2 YYNGEE. This CDR3 contains 16 residues. In nucleotides, the CDR3 is TGTGCCAGCAGTCTGGGACTAGCGGGAGAGCTCTACGAGCAGTACTTC. Its translation is CASSLGLAGELYEQYF.

This chain joins TRBV4-1 and TRBJ1-1, with D possibly matching TRBD1 (6 bases). This CDR3 region has 15 residues. Trimming shortened V by 1 base and J by 0 bases, and 9 bases separated the two germline ends. Germline CDR1 MGHRA, CDR2 YSYEKL. CDR3 in DNA: TGCGCCAGCAGCCAAGGTGACAGGTTGAACACTGAAGCTTTCTTT. It translates to CASSQGDRLNTEAFF.

The chain has TRBV28 and TRBJ1-5, with 8 bases aligning to TRBD1. Germline V gene sequence: CDR1 MDHEN, CDR2 SYDVKM. The V segment lost 3 bases and the J segment 3 bases; nucleotides outside the gene matches: 10. This CDR3 is built from 17 residues. In nucleotides, the CDR3 is TGTGCCAGCAGTTTGGTTCGCAGGGGGCTTACCAATCAGCCCCAGCATTTT. Amino acids: CASSLVRRGLTNQPQHF.

The rearrangement uses TRBV7-9 and TRBJ2-7, with 9 bases lining up with TRBD2. CDR3 length equals 18 residues. V was pared by 3 bases and J by 2 bases, with 14 bases of the junction left unmatched. Germline CDR1 reads SEHNR; CDR2 reads FQNEAQ (reference sequence). The CDR3 nucleotides are TGTGCCAGCAGCTTTGTGTGGGAGGGGACTAGCCCTACCTACGAGCAGTACTTC. Translation gives CASSFVWEGTSPTYEQYF.

This chain joins TRBV6-4 and TRBJ2-2, with 11 bases identical to TRBD2. Trimming removed 3 bases from V and 3 bases from J; junction bases left unmatched: 0. The germline V gene encodes CDR1 MRHNA and CDR2 SNTAGT. This CDR3 is built from 15 residues. The CDR3 region is CASSEGLADTGELFF. CDR3 in DNA: TGTGCCAGCAGTGAGGGACTAGCGGACACCGGGGAGCTGTTTTTT.